The 7 T cell receptor beta chains below come from one sample, sequenced in a study of radiotherapy plus CTLA-4 blockade in lung cancer. Only in-frame clones appear in the TCRdb table, and some are missing; sequencing was by immunoSEQ multiplex PCR. The sample gives roughly 90,000 clones, about 78% of which show up once; under 4.5% is in the top ten. The material sequenced was peripheral blood, taken from a patient treated with radiotherapy plus ipilimumab. The receptors derive from a human donor with non-small cell lung cancer who had a partial response to radiotherapy plus ipilimumab. Some clones in this sample may be carry-over from other donors' samples.

The rearrangement links TRBV19 to TRBJ2-5, with a tentative D call TRBD2 (6 bases). The CDR3 spans 14 residues. V lost 2 bases and J lost 3, with 10 bases in between. CDR1 is LNHDA, CDR2 SQIVND, per germline (reference sequence). The CDR3 spells CASSISGGKETQYF. DNA of the CDR3: TGTGCCAGTAGTATAAGTGGGGGGAAAGAGACCCAGTACTTC.

This chain connects TRBV5-4 to TRBJ1-4; TRBD1 might be the D (6 bases). V shed 1 base and J shed 7 bases, with 14 bases lying between them. The CDR3 consists of 15 residues. Germline lookup yields CDR1 SGHNT and CDR2 YYREEE (reference sequence). CDR3 protein: CASSLTVGAGEKLFF. The CDR3 nucleotides read TGTGCCAGCAGCTTGACGGTGGGGGCGGGTGAAAAACTGTTTTTT.

The genes are TRBV5-6 and TRBJ1-4; no clear D gene. The CDR3 totals 14 residues. Looked up from germline, CDR1 is SGHDT and CDR2 is YYEEEE. The V end was cut by 4 bases, the J end by 8 bases, with 15 bases between. CDR3 loop: CASSGLLIPEKLFF. Here the CDR3 DNA reads TGTGCCAGCAGCGGCCTCCTTATACCGGAAAAACTGTTTTTT.

This rearrangement joins TRBV6-6 to TRBJ1-1; weak D call: TRBD1 (5 bases). The CDR3 runs to 13 residues. Trimming took 0 bases from V and 7 from J, leaving 9 bases between them. Germline V gene data show CDR1 as MNHNY and CDR2 as SVGAGI (reference sequence). The DNA for the CDR3 is TGTGCCAGCAGTTACTCCAGGGAGGGTGAAGCTTTCTTT. Protein product: CASSYSREGEAFF.

This clone was counted only a few times. The chain combines TRBV10-3 with TRBJ1-6, with 9 nucleotides matching TRBD1. The CDR3 consists of 13 residues. The ends lost 6 bases at V and 14 bases at J; junction bases unmatched: 8. The V gene's germline CDR1 is ENHRY and CDR2 SYGVKD. As DNA, the CDR3 is TGTGCCATCAGAGAAGACAGGGGGATTACCCTCCACTTT. The encoded protein is CAIREDRGITLHF.

The chain is built from TRBV7-8 and TRBJ1-1; TRBD1 agrees at 8 bases. With V trimmed by 2 bases and J by 5 bases, 13 bases remained unmatched. The CDR3 is 17 residues long. Germline V lookup: CDR1 SGHVS, CDR2 FQNEAQ. CDR3 DNA sequence: TGTGCCAGCAGCTTATTTTCAGGGGGCGGTTCGGTGACTGAAGCTTTCTTT. Protein product: CASSLFSGGGSVTEAFF.

The chain couples TRBV15 to TRBJ1-1; 8 nucleotides agree with TRBD1. Germline V gives CDR1 LNHNV, CDR2 YYDKDF (reference sequence). This CDR3 comprises 13 residues. After removal of 0 bases from V and 10 bases from J, the junction contained 4 bases not matched to a gene. The chain's CDR3 is CATSRDRTGPAFF. CDR3 bases: TGTGCCACCAGCAGAGATAGGACAGGGCCAGCTTTCTTT.